This TCR beta chain was identified during a study of glioma-infiltrating T cells after dendritic cell vaccination. Whole-study context: Dendritic cells derived from monocytes and pulsed with autologous tumor lysate formed the vaccine. Overall study results and limits: Patients with more pretreatment TILs had longer time to progression and survival.

From germline, CDR1 is LNHNV and CDR2 YYDKDF (reference sequence). The CDR3 runs 19 residues. J lost 0 bases, V lost 0 bases, and 11 bases had no gene match. Notes on this clone: What it binds is unknown.

The protocol was immunoSEQ multiplex PCR, while the TCRdb copy is restricted to in-frame clones and leaves out a portion. The sample consists of 70,000 to 100,000 clones, over 80% of them appearing once. Time point reported: after dendritic cell vaccination, including at tumor progression/relapse. The source was blood, collected after dendritic cell vaccination. This chain links TRBV15 with TRBJ2-3; 8 nucleotides match TRBD2. The sequence came from a human donor with glioblastoma. CDR3 region: CATSRDLRAGGLSTDTQYF. The CDR3 DNA is TGTGCCACCAGCAGAGATCTGAGGGCGGGGGGACTTAGCACAGATACGCAGTATTTT.